The source of this TCR beta chain is a study of T cells in Graves' hyperthyroidism and ophthalmopathy. Amplified TCR beta CDR3 regions came from RNA transcripts. In the first-round RT-PCR of the TCR CDR3, the HTBI primer set was used. One entry per CDR3 protein, called by TCRdb with MiXCR from the multiplex PCR reads. The table has hundreds of thousands of distinct CDR3 sequences, 13% to 15% seen once. J gave up 5 bases and V 3 bases, and 6 bases lay outside the gene matches. Looked up from germline, CDR1 is KGHSH and CDR2 is LQKENI. The CDR3 contains 15 residues. In its sample, this clonotype was seen many times.

V usage is TRBV18 and J usage is TRBJ2-5; 10 bases are shared with TRBD1. Sequences were obtained from blood. The source of this sequence is a woman aged 60-75 years with Graves' ophthalmopathy. CDR3 loop: CASSPDRGQRETQYF. In nucleotides, the CDR3 is TGTGCCAGCTCACCCGACAGGGGGCAACGGGAGACCCAGTACTTC. Drawing the rest from reference TRBV18 and TRBJ2-5, the complete variable domain is NAGVMQNPRHLVRRRGQEARLRCSPMKGHSHVYWYRQLPEEGLKFMVYLQKENIIDESGMPKERFSAEFPKEGPSILRIQQVVRGDSAAYFCASSPDRGQRETQYFGPGTRLLVL.